This TCR beta chain was observed in a study of tumor and adjacent non-tumor tissue in lung cancer. A modified ARM-PCR protocol with three rounds of nested PCR amplified TCRbeta. TCRdb passed the multiplex PCR reads through MiXCR, listing each CDR3 protein once. The sample yields some 70,000 distinct CDR3 sequences, around 70% seen once. No cell sorting was done before RNA was extracted from the tissue. This non-tumor lung sample came from over 3 cm beyond the tumor edge. The receptor was derived from a woman aged 50 to 65 with non-small cell lung cancer. Sequenced input: distant non-tumor lung tissue.

CDR3 loop: CASSLSRAPEPPGELFF. In nucleotides, the CDR3 is TGTGCCAGCAGCTTATCACGCGCCCCGGAGCCCCCCGGGGAGCTGTTTTTT. The chain employs TRBV11-2 and TRBJ2-2; no firm D call. CDR1 is SGHAT and CDR2 is FQNNGV in the germline V gene. The CDR3 covers 17 residues. V was shortened by 2 bases and J by 6 bases, with 19 bases between the two germline ends.